This passage covers 5 T cell receptor beta chains from one sample sequenced in a study of cytomegalovirus exposure and HLA in healthy donors. This PCR relied on a set of 60 Vbeta primers and 13 Jbeta primers. Sequencing used immunoSEQ multiplex PCR; TCRdb keeps in-frame clones, though not all of them. This sample has 150,000 to 200,000 clones; 76% occur once, and the top ten carry approximately 2.8%. The sample was PBMCs. These receptors were taken from a male donor in good health and CMV-seronegative.

This chain connects TRBV9 to TRBJ1-2; D unclear. Germline CDR1 SGDLS, CDR2 YYNGEE. The V gene lost 0 bases and the J gene lost 6 bases, with 15 bases spanning the gap. This CDR3 is 15 amino acids long. DNA of the CDR3: TGTGCCAGCAGCGTAGCCGCCAACTCCCTAGATGGCTACACCTTC. This sequence encodes CASSVAANSLDGYTF. The complete variable domain, with remaining parts taken from reference TRBV9 and TRBJ1-2, reads DSGVTQTPKHLITATGQRVTLRCSPRSGDLSVYWYQQSLDQGLQFLIQYYNGEERAKGNILERFSAQQFPDLHSELNLSSLELGDSALYFCASSVAANSLDGYTFGSGTRLTVV.

V is TRBV19 and J is TRBJ2-3; D is perhaps TRBD1 (6 bases). This CDR3 has 16 amino acids. Germline V gene lookup returns CDR1 LNHDA and CDR2 SQIVND (reference sequence). Deletions cut 1 base from V and 0 bases from J, with 11 bases between. CDR3 in amino acids: CASSIGQDRSTDTQYF. DNA of the CDR3: TGTGCCAGTAGTATAGGACAGGATCGAAGCACAGATACGCAGTATTTT.

This clone was seen just once. The chain has TRBV19 and TRBJ1-5; tentative D call: TRBD1 (6 bases). Trimming shortened V by 4 bases and J by 4 bases, and 17 bases separated the two germline ends. The CDR3 has 16 residues. Germline assignment: CDR1 LNHDA and CDR2 SQIVND (reference sequence). The CDR3: CASSRGQTTINQPQHF. The CDR3 bases are TGTGCCAGTAGTAGAGGACAGACTACAATAAATCAGCCCCAGCATTTT. Drawing the rest from reference TRBV19 and TRBJ1-5, the complete variable domain is DGGITQSPKYLFRKEGQNVTLSCEQNLNHDAMYWYRQDPGQGLRLIYYSQIVNDFQKGDIAEGYSVSREKKESFPLTVTSAQKNPTAFYLCASSRGQTTINQPQHFGDGTRLSIL.

The chain has TRBV28 and TRBJ1-2; 7 positions agree with TRBD1. Germline CDR1 MDHEN, CDR2 SYDVKM. The CDR3 length is 14 residues. J lost 6 bases, V lost 7 bases, and 11 bases had no gene match. The CDR3 sequence: CASIAGTVLHGYTF. CDR3 nucleotides: TGTGCCAGCATAGCCGGGACAGTTTTACATGGCTACACCTTC.

This clone was recorded a few times. CDR3 region: CASSLHLNTGELFF. The CDR3 bases are TGTGCCAGCAGCTTACACTTGAACACCGGGGAGCTGTTTTTT. The J gene is TRBJ2-2, the V gene TRBV7-3; no clear D gene. Looked up from germline, CDR1 is SGHTA and CDR2 is FQGTGA. This CDR3 is 14 amino acids long. V was shortened by 2 bases and J by 1 base, with 5 bases between the two germline ends.